The rows below give T cell receptor beta chains drawn from one sample of a study of early T cells in non-severe SARS-CoV-2 infection. TCRdb ran MiXCR on the 5' RACE reads and lists one entry per CDR3 protein. The sample records about 55,000 distinct CDR3 sequences, 6.6% being singletons. This specimen was whole blood, taken at baseline. Receptors originate from an adult who was a healthcare worker with PCR-confirmed SARS-CoV-2 infection or an uninfected control (not recorded which). Each CDR3 is given with its conserved first and last residue. A D gene is named only where the DNA matches it firmly. Size values are once, few and many counts, or a class for expanded clones, and some rows have none.

abundance,j_gene,d_gene,v_gene,CDR3nt,CDR3aa
few,TRBJ1-5,TRBD1,TRBV28,TGTGCCAGCAGTTTAGCGGACAGGGTTCGTCAGCCCCAGCATTTT,CASSLADRVRQPQHF
few,TRBJ2-7,.,TRBV28,TGTGCCAGCAAGGAAGTCGTTGGAGTAGCCTACGAGCAGTACTTC,CASKEVVGVAYEQYF
many,TRBJ1-2,.,TRBV20-1,TGCAGTGCTTCCCCGGGACAAGTGAGCTATGGCTACACCTTC,CSASPGQVSYGYTF
.,TRBJ2-1,.,TRBV13,TGTGCCAGCAGCTTAGGCCGCGTGGGGGGGCCGGCGGAGTTCTTC,CASSLGRVGGPAEFF
many,TRBJ1-5,TRBD1,TRBV5-4,TGTGCCAGCAGTATTTGGACAGGGCGTTCGACTCAGCCCCAGCATTTT,CASSIWTGRSTQPQHF
few,TRBJ2-4,TRBD1,TRBV4-3,TGCGCCAGCAGCCAAGATCTCAGGAGGCGACAGGGGAAGGCCAAAAACATTCAGTACTTC,CASSQDLRRRQGKAKNIQYF
many,TRBJ2-6,.,TRBV6-2/TRBV6-3,TGTGCCAGCAGGAAGCCCCAAGGTAGGGGCCCTTCTGGGGCCAACGTCCTGACTTTC,CASRKPQGRGPSGANVLTF
.,TRBJ2-2,.,TRBV5-1,TGCGCCAGCAGCTTGGATGGCCCCCCGGCCGGGGAGCTGTTTTTT,CASSLDGPPAGELFF
.,TRBJ2-1,.,TRBV30,TGTGCCTGGACCGACCGGTTTTCCTACAATGAGCAGTTCTTC,CAWTDRFSYNEQFF
few,TRBJ2-7,TRBD1,TRBV27,TGTGCCAGCAGCTCGGACAGGGATCGCTACGAGCAGTACTTC,CASSSDRDRYEQYF
many,TRBJ1-1,.,TRBV7-6,TGTGCCAGCAGCACTAGCAGGGATAAAGCTTTCTTT,CASSTSRDKAFF
many,TRBJ2-5,TRBD1,TRBV28,TGTGCCAGCAGTTTTACAGGGGGAGAGACCCAGTACTTC,CASSFTGGETQYF
.,TRBJ2-7,TRBD1,TRBV5-6,TGTGCCGCAGTTACCCCGGGACAGGGAGTTTCCTACGAGCAGTACTTC,CAAVTPGQGVSYEQYF
few,TRBJ1-2,.,TRBV20-1,TGTAGTGCTAGCTCCCCGGTTATCTATGGCTACACCTTC,CSASSPVIYGYTF